This TCR beta chain originates from a study of Ad26.COV2.S vaccination and SARS-CoV-2 variants. TCRdb's table, derived via immunoSEQ multiplex PCR, lists solely in-frame clones and lacks some. The data contain hundreds of thousands of clones, around 92% of them singletons. The treatment: roughly 19 received Ad26.COV2.S at low or high dose, single or two shots; a few received placebo; per-sample allocation not given. Following the first vaccine or placebo injection, samples were taken on day 63. Looked up from germline, CDR1 is LGHDT and CDR2 is YNNKEL (reference sequence). The V and J ends lost 1 base and 3 bases respectively, with 11 bases between them. The CDR3 spans 15 residues.

This chain links TRBV3-1 (or the pseudogene TRBV3-2) with TRBJ2-3, with a weak D call TRBD2 (6 bases). Sample: peripheral blood, taken in a trial of Ad26.COV2.S vaccine versus placebo. The TCR was taken from a person between 18 and 59 years old who received the Ad26.COV2.S COVID-19 vaccine or a placebo. DNA of the CDR3: TGTGCCAGCAGCCAAGGGGGGGAGGTAACAGATACGCAGTATTTT. Translating gives CASSQGGEVTDTQYF.